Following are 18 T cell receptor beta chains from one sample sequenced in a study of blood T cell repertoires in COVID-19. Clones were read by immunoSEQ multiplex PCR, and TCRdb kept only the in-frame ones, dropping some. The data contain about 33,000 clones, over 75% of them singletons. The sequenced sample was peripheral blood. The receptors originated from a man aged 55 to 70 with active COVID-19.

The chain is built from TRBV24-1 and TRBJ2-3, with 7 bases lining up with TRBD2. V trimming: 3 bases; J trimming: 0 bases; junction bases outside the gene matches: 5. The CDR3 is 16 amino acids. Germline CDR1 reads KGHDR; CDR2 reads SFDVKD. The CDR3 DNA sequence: TGTGCCACCAGTGATCCTGGACTAGATAGCACAGATACGCAGTATTTT. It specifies CATSDPGLDSTDTQYF.

This CDR3 is CASSASGSAANTGELFF. Here the CDR3 DNA reads TGCGCCAGCAGCGCGAGCGGGAGCGCCGCGAACACCGGGGAGCTGTTTTTT. The gene calls are TRBV5-1 and TRBJ2-2; 8 positions match TRBD2. Trimming at V came to 4 bases and at J to 0 bases, leaving 8 bases not matched to a gene. Germline lookup yields CDR1 SGHRS and CDR2 YFSETQ. CDR3 length: 17 residues.

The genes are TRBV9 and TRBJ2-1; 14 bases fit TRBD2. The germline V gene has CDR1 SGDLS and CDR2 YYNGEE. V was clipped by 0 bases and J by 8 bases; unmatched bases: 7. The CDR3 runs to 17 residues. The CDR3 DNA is TGTGCCAGCAGCGTAGAGGGGACTAGCGGGAGTCGTGATGAGCAGTTCTTC. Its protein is CASSVEGTSGSRDEQFF.

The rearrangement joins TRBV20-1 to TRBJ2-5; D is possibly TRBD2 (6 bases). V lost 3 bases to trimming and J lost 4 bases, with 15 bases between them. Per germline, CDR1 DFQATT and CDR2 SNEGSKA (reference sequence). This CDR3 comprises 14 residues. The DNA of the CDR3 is TGCAGTGCTAGTCCGGGAGCATTGGGAGAGACCCAGTACTTC. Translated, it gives CSASPGALGETQYF.

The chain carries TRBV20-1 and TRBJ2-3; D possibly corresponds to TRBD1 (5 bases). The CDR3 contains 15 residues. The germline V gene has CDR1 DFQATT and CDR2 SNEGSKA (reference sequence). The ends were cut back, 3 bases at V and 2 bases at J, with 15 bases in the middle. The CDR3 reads CSASFGQGITDTQYF. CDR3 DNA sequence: TGCAGTGCTAGTTTTGGGCAGGGAATCACAGATACGCAGTATTTT.

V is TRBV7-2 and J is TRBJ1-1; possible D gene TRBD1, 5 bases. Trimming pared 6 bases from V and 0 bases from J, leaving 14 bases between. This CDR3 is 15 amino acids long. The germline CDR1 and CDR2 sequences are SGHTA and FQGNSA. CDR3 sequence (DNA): TGTGCCAGCAGGTCTGGGGGGGTGGTGAACACTGAAGCTTTCTTT. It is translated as CASRSGGVVNTEAFF.

Written as DNA, the CDR3 is TGTGCCAGCTCCCCTCAGACAGGGAAAGCTTTCTTT. Its protein is CASSPQTGKAFF. The rearrangement joins TRBV18 to TRBJ1-1, with 7 bases lining up with TRBD1. V lost 6 bases, J lost 9 bases, and 7 bases stayed unmatched. From germline, CDR1 is KGHSH and CDR2 LQKENI. The CDR3 sequence is 12 residues long.

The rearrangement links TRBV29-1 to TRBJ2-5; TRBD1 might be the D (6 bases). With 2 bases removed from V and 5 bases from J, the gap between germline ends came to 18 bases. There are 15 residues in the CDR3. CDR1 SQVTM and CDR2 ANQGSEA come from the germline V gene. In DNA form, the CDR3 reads TGCAGCGTTGAATTTCAGGGGCGATCCACCGAGACCCAGTACTTC. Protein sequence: CSVEFQGRSTETQYF. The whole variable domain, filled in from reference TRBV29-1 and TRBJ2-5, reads SAVISQKPSRDICQRGTSLTIQCQVDSQVTMMFWYRQQPGQSLTLIATANQGSEATYESGFVIDKFPISRPNLTFSTLTVSNMSPEDSSIYLCSVEFQGRSTETQYFGPGTRLLVL.

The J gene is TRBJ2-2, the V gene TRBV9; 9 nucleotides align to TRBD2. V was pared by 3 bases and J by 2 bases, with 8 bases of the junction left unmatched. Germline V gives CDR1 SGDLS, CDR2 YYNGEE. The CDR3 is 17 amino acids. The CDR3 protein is CASSGPRTSVNTGELFF. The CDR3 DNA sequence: TGTGCCAGCAGCGGCCCTAGGACTAGCGTTAACACCGGGGAGCTGTTTTTT.

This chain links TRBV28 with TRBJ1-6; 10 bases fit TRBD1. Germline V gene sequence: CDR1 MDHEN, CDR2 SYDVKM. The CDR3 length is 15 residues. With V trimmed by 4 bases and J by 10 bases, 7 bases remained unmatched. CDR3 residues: CASSSPTGGLSPLHF. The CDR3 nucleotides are TGTGCCAGCAGTTCGCCGACAGGGGGCCTCTCACCCCTCCACTTT.

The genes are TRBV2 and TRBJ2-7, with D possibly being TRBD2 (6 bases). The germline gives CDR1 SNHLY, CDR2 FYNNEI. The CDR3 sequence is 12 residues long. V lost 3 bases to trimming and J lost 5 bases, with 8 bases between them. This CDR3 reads CASSEGGDEQYF. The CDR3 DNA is TGTGCCAGCAGTGAGGGGGGAGACGAGCAGTACTTC.

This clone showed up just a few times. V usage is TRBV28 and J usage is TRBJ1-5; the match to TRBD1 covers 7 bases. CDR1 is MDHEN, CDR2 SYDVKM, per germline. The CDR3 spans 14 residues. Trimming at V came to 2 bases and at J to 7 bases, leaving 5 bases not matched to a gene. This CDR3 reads CASSLRDSMQPQHF. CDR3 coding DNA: TGTGCCAGCAGTTTAAGGGACAGTATGCAGCCCCAGCATTTT.

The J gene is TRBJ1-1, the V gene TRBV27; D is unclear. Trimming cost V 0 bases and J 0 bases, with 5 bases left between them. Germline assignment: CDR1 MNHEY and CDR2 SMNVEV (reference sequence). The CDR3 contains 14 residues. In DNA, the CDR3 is TGTGCCAGCAGTTTATCCGGGGTGAACACTGAAGCTTTCTTT. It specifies CASSLSGVNTEAFF.

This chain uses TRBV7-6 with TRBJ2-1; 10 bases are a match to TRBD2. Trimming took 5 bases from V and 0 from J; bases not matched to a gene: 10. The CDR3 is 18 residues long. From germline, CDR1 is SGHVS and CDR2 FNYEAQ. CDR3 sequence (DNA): TGTGCCAGCAGCCGGACGCTAGCGGGAGTGGGCTCCTACAATGAGCAGTTCTTC. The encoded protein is CASSRTLAGVGSYNEQFF.

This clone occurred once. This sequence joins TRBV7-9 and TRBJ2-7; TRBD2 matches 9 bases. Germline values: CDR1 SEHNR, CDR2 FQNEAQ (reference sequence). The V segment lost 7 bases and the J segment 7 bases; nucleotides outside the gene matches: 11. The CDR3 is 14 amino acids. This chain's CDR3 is CASNAGGYAWEQYF. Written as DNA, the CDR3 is TGTGCCAGCAACGCGGGGGGGTATGCTTGGGAGCAGTACTTC.

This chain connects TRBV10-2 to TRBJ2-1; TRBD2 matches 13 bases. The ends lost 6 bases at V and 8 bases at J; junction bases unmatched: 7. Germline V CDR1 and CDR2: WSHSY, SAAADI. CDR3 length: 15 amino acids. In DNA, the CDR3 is TGCGCCAGCAGCAAAGGGACTAGCGGGACCGATGAGCAGTTCTTC. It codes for CASSKGTSGTDEQFF.

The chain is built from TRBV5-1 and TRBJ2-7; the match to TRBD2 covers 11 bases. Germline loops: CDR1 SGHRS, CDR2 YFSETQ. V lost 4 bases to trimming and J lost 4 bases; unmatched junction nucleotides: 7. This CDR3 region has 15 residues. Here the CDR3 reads CASSTTSGSMYEQYF. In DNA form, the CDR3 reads TGCGCCAGCAGCACCACTAGCGGGAGTATGTACGAGCAGTACTTC.

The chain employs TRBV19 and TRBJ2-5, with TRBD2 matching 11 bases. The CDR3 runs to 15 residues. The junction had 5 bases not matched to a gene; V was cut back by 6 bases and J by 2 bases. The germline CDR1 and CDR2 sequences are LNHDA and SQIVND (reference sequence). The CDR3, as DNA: TGTGCCAGTAGACCGACTAGCGGGGAGCAAGAGACCCAGTACTTC. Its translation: CASRPTSGEQETQYF.